The T cell receptor (beta chain) under discussion was sequenced for a study of cytomegalovirus exposure and HLA in healthy donors. Use of 60 Vbeta and 13 Jbeta primers characterized the PCR. The table came from immunoSEQ multiplex PCR; TCRdb's copy has only in-frame clones and leaves some out. The data show approximately 290,000 clones, around 80% seen once. CDR1 and CDR2 (germline): LNHDA, SQIVND (reference sequence). V lost 1 base and J 0 bases, leaving 8 bases between the germline ends. CDR3 length: 15 residues. The TCR originated in a girl under 10 years old in good health and CMV-seronegative. J is TRBJ2-3 and V is TRBV19; D perhaps matches TRBD2 (6 bases). The source material was PBMCs. CDR3 coding DNA: TGTGCCAGTAGTATAGTAGCGGCTAGCACAGATACGCAGTATTTT. It translates to CASSIVAASTDTQYF.